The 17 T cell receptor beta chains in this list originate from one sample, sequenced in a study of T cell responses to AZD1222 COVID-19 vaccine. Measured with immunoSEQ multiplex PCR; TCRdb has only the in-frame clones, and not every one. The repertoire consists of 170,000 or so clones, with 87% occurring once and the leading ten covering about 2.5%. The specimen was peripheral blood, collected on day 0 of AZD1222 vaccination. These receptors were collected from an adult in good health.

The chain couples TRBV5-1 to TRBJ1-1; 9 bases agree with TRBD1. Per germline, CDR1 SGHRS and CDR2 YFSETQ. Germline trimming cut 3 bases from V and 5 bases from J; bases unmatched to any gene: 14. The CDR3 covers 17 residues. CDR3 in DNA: TGCGCCAGCAGCTCCCGGGACAGGGCTACTCGAAAGACTGAAGCTTTCTTT. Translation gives CASSSRDRATRKTEAFF.

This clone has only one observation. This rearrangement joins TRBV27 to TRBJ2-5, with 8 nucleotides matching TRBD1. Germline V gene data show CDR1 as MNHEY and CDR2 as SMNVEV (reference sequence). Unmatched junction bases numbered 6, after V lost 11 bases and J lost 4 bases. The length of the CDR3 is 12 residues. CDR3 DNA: TGTGCCGGACAGGGCCCAAGAGAGACCCAGTACTTC. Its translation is CAGQGPRETQYF.

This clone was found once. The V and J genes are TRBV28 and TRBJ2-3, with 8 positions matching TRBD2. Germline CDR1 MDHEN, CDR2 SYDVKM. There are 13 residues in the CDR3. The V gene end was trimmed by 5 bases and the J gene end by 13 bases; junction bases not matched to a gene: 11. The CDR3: CASSLGTSRYKYF. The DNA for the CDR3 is TGTGCCAGCAGTCTAGGGACTAGTCGATATAAGTATTTT.

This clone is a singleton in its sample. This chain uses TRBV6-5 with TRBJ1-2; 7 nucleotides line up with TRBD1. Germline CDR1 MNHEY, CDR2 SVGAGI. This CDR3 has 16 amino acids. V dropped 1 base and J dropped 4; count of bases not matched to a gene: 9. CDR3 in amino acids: CASSYFIHRDSYGYTF. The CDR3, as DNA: TGTGCCAGCAGTTACTTCATACACCGGGACAGCTATGGCTACACCTTC.

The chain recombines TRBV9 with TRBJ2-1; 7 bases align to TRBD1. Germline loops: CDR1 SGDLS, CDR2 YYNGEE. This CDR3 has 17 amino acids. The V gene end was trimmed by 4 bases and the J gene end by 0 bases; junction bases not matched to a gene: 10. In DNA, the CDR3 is TGTGCCAGCAGCTTCAGACCCCGGGACAGCTCCTACAATGAGCAGTTCTTC. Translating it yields CASSFRPRDSSYNEQFF.

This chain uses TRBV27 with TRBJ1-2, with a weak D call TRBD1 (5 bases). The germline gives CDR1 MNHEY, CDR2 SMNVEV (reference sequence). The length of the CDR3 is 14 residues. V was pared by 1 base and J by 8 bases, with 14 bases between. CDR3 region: CASSLYGGSIGYTF. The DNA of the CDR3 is TGTGCCAGCAGTTTATACGGGGGTTCGATAGGCTACACCTTC.

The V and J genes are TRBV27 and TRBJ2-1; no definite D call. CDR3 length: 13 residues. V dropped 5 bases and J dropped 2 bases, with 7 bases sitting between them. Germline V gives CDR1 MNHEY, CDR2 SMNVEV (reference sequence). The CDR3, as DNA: TGTGCCAGCAGTCCGGGTCCCTACAATGAGCAGTTCTTC. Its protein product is CASSPGPYNEQFF.

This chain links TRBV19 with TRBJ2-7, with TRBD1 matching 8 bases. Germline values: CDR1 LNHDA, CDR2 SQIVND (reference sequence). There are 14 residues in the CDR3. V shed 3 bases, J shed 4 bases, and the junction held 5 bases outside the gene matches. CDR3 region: CASSMSTGEYEQYF. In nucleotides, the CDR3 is TGTGCCAGTAGTATGTCGACAGGGGAATACGAGCAGTACTTC.

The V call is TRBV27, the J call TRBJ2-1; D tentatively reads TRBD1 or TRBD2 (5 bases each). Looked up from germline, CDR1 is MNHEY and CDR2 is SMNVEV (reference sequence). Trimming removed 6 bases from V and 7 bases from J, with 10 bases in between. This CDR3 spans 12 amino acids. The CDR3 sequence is CASSPEGNEQFF. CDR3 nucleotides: TGTGCCAGCAGCCCCGAGGGGAATGAGCAGTTCTTC.

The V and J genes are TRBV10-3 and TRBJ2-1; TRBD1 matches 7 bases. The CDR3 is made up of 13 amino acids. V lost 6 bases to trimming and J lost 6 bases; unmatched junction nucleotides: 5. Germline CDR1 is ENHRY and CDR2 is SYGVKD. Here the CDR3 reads CAIRPGTVNEQFF. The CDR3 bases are TGTGCCATCAGACCCGGGACAGTCAATGAGCAGTTCTTC.

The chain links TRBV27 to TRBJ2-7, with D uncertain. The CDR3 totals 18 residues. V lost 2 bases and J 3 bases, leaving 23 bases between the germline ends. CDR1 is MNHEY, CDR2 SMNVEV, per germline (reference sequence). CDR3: CASSLTPFGVLPVYEQYF. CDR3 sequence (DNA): TGTGCCAGCAGTTTAACCCCGTTTGGAGTCCTCCCCGTCTACGAGCAGTACTTC.

The CDR3 nucleotides read TGTGCCAGCAGTTTAGGGGAGGGACCCTATAATTCACCCCTCCACTTT. The encoded protein is CASSLGEGPYNSPLHF. The J gene is TRBJ1-6, the V gene TRBV28, with D tentatively TRBD1 (5 bases). V was shortened by 2 bases and J by 2 bases, with 10 bases between the two germline ends. Germline CDR1 is MDHEN and CDR2 is SYDVKM. The CDR3 contains 16 residues.

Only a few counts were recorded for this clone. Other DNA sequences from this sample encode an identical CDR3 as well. CDR3 sequence: CASSRGVKQPQHF. The CDR3 DNA is TGTGCCAGCAGCCGGGGGGTAAAGCAGCCCCAGCATTTT. This chain links TRBV28 with TRBJ1-5; tentatively, D is TRBD1 (5 bases). This CDR3 has 13 residues. The V gene's germline CDR1 is MDHEN and CDR2 SYDVKM. The V end was cut by 6 bases, the J end by 7 bases, with 13 bases between.

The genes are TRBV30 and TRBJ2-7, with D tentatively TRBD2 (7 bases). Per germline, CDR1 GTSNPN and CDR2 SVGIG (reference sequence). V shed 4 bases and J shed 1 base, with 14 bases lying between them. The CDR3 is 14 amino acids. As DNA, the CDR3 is TGTGCCTGGACCCCTGGGGGGGCGTCCTACGAGCAGTACTTC. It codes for CAWTPGGASYEQYF.

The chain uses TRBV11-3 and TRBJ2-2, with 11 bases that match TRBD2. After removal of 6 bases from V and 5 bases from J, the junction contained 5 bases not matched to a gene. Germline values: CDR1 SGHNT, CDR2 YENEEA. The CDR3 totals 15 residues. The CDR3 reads CASRLTSGNTGELFF. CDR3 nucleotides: TGTGCCAGCAGGCTGACTAGCGGGAATACCGGGGAGCTGTTTTTT.

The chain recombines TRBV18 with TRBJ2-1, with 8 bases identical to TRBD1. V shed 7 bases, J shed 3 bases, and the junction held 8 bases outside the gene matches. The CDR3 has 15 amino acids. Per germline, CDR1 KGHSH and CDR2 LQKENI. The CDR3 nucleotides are TGTGCCAGCTGCGCAGCTACAGGGGGCTACAATGAGCAGTTCTTC. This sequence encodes CASCAATGGYNEQFF. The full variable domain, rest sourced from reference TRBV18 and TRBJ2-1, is NAGVMQNPRHLVRRRGQEARLRCSPMKGHSHVYWYRQLPEEGLKFMVYLQKENIIDESGMPKERFSAEFPKEGPSILRIQQVVRGDSAAYFCASCAATGGYNEQFFGPGTRLTVL.

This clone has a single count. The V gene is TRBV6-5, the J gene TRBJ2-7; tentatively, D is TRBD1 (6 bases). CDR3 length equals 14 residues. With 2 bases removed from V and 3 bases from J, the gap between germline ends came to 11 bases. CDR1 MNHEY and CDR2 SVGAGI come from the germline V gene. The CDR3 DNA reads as TGTGCCAGCAGTTACCAGGGGTTGGGCTACGAGCAGTACTTC. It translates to CASSYQGLGYEQYF.